The rows below give T cell receptor beta chains drawn from one sample of a study of T-cell memory formation after mild COVID-19. MiXCR, applied by TCRdb to the 5' RACE reads, yields one record per CDR3 protein. The table includes about 200,000 distinct CDR3 sequences, 9.5% to 10% detected once. Sequencing input: PBMCs or a T cell subset sorted from them (not recorded which). Every receptor here comes from a man aged 18-30 years who had mild COVID-19 (a few samples of this study predate the infection). Cell type and time point are not known. CDR3s include the opening cysteine and the closing phenylalanine or tryptophan. A D gene is named only where the DNA matches it firmly.

d_gene: -
j_gene: TRBJ2-7
v_gene: TRBV7-8
CDR3aa: CASSQHYEQYF

d_gene: -
j_gene: TRBJ1-5
v_gene: TRBV7-2
CDR3aa: CASRAPNQPQHF

d_gene: -
j_gene: TRBJ2-7
v_gene: TRBV7-8
CDR3aa: CASLPGGFFYEQYF

d_gene: -
j_gene: TRBJ2-7
v_gene: TRBV20-1
CDR3aa: CSASAWGEQYF

d_gene: -
j_gene: TRBJ1-2
v_gene: TRBV6-5
CDR3aa: CASTDRNPNYGYTF

d_gene: -
j_gene: TRBJ2-5
v_gene: TRBV5-6
CDR3aa: CASSFALETQYF

d_gene: -
j_gene: TRBJ1-1
v_gene: TRBV4-2
CDR3aa: CASSQGTRENTEAFF

d_gene: -
j_gene: TRBJ1-1
v_gene: TRBV5-1
CDR3aa: CASSSLGVSQNTEAFF

d_gene: -
j_gene: TRBJ2-7
v_gene: TRBV4-1
CDR3aa: CASSQLRSSHSYEQYF

d_gene: TRBD1
j_gene: TRBJ1-4
v_gene: TRBV4-3
CDR3aa: CASSLSTGGANEKLFF

d_gene: -
j_gene: TRBJ1-1
v_gene: TRBV20-1
CDR3aa: CSARDPEQGHTEAFF

d_gene: -
j_gene: TRBJ2-5
v_gene: TRBV6-6
CDR3aa: CASSYSRLAQETQYF

d_gene: -
j_gene: TRBJ2-1
v_gene: TRBV7-6
CDR3aa: CASSLEDGRGHEQFF

d_gene: -
j_gene: TRBJ2-4
v_gene: TRBV3-1
CDR3aa: CASSSWAKNIQYF

d_gene: -
j_gene: TRBJ2-5
v_gene: TRBV5-1
CDR3aa: CASSWGGGQETQYF

d_gene: -
j_gene: TRBJ2-4
v_gene: TRBV7-2
CDR3aa: CASSSHRVAKNIQYF

d_gene: -
j_gene: TRBJ2-4
v_gene: TRBV7-2
CDR3aa: CASSSRQAPGAKNIQYF

d_gene: -
j_gene: TRBJ1-1
v_gene: TRBV5-1
CDR3aa: CASSFKGGMNTEAFF

d_gene: -
j_gene: TRBJ1-5
v_gene: TRBV7-8
CDR3aa: CASSLANRVVDQPQHF

d_gene: -
j_gene: TRBJ2-3
v_gene: TRBV20-1
CDR3aa: CSARSLDTQYF

d_gene: -
j_gene: TRBJ2-5
v_gene: TRBV20-1
CDR3aa: CSASGGLLQETQYF

d_gene: -
j_gene: TRBJ2-5
v_gene: TRBV20-1
CDR3aa: CSARGLSRRTGFAQYF

d_gene: -
j_gene: TRBJ2-5
v_gene: TRBV5-1
CDR3aa: CASSKIGQETQYF

d_gene: -
j_gene: TRBJ2-3
v_gene: TRBV7-2
CDR3aa: CASSFRVGTDTQYF

d_gene: TRBD2
j_gene: TRBJ2-5
v_gene: TRBV29-1
CDR3aa: CSVDSGLAGRETQYF

d_gene: -
j_gene: TRBJ2-2
v_gene: TRBV2
CDR3aa: CASIGGGLTGELFF

d_gene: -
j_gene: TRBJ2-4
v_gene: TRBV5-5
CDR3aa: CASSLYGIIQYF

d_gene: -
j_gene: TRBJ2-7
v_gene: TRBV4-1
CDR3aa: CASSRVGNRLFEQYF

d_gene: -
j_gene: TRBJ2-2
v_gene: TRBV28
CDR3aa: CASSFGGTRTGELFF

d_gene: -
j_gene: TRBJ1-5
v_gene: TRBV7-9
CDR3aa: CASSLGETHQPQHF

d_gene: -
j_gene: TRBJ2-1
v_gene: TRBV4-1
CDR3aa: CASSQVSSRRNEQFF

d_gene: -
j_gene: TRBJ1-3
v_gene: TRBV12-3/TRBV12-4
CDR3aa: CASSPPGGAAGNTIYF

d_gene: TRBD1
j_gene: TRBJ2-3
v_gene: TRBV12-3/TRBV12-4
CDR3aa: CASRIWTGTGTDTQYF

d_gene: TRBD1
j_gene: TRBJ2-1
v_gene: TRBV6-6
CDR3aa: CASSYSEAGGNEQFF

d_gene: -
j_gene: TRBJ2-3
v_gene: TRBV18
CDR3aa: CASSPPARADTQYF

d_gene: -
j_gene: TRBJ2-3
v_gene: TRBV6-2/TRBV6-3
CDR3aa: CASSYSRGNTQYF

d_gene: TRBD1
j_gene: TRBJ1-5
v_gene: TRBV24-1
CDR3aa: CATSDSRTGSNQPQHF

d_gene: -
j_gene: TRBJ2-5
v_gene: TRBV4-1
CDR3aa: CASSQEGGILGGQETQYF

d_gene: TRBD2
j_gene: TRBJ2-3
v_gene: TRBV9
CDR3aa: CASSVEERGAGGDTQYF

d_gene: -
j_gene: TRBJ1-2
v_gene: TRBV20-1
CDR3aa: CSASRPAFYGYTF

d_gene: -
j_gene: TRBJ1-1
v_gene: TRBV29-1
CDR3aa: CSAQGSMNTEAFF

d_gene: -
j_gene: TRBJ2-7
v_gene: TRBV3-1
CDR3aa: CASSLGDSNLFYEQYF